Listed below are T cell receptor beta chains from one sample, sequenced in a study of blood T cell repertoires in COVID-19. Here immunoSEQ multiplex PCR was the method, and the copy in TCRdb shows in-frame clones only, minus some. There are tens of thousands of clones in the sample; approximately 86% occur only once, and around 64% lies in the top ten. Sequenced sample: peripheral blood. The receptors come from a man aged 65-85 years with acute or convalescent COVID-19. The CDR3 runs from the conserved cysteine through the conserved F or W. D genes are given only for firm matches.

TRBV28,20,.,TRBJ1-6,CASSTPLMILLSSYNSPLHF
TRBV5-1,14,TRBD1,TRBJ1-5,CASSLSGGTQPQHF
TRBV19,12,TRBD1,TRBJ2-7,CATGQADYEQYF
TRBV5-4,15,TRBD2,TRBJ2-5,CASSLAAGYRETQYF
TRBV6-1,14,.,TRBJ2-4,CASSEQGAKNIQYF
TRBV5-1,15,.,TRBJ1-1,CASSLDPGGTTEAFF
TRBV7-9,13,.,TRBJ1-3,CASSFQGGDTIYF
TRBV24-1,15,.,TRBJ2-1,CATSDPGTGYNEQFF
TRBV14,16,TRBD2,TRBJ2-2,CASSQERTRSTGELFF
TRBV7-2,15,.,TRBJ2-5,CASSFPVGGRETQYF
TRBV4-2,16,.,TRBJ1-4,CASSPLTFTTNEKLFF
TRBV10-3,14,.,TRBJ2-5,CAISESGSVETQYF
TRBV10-1,13,.,TRBJ2-3,CASSESTTDTQYF
TRBV29-1,14,TRBD1,TRBJ2-5,CSVEARDSQETQYF
TRBV18,15,TRBD2,TRBJ2-2,CASSPGTRQTGELFF
TRBV12-3/TRBV12-4,13,.,TRBJ2-2,CASSFGDTGELFF
TRBV5-1,14,TRBD1,TRBJ2-7,CASRFRDSSYEQYF
TRBV4-3,13,.,TRBJ1-2,CASSQMGPYGYTF
TRBV19,15,TRBD1,TRBJ1-6,CASSWSGGGHSPLHF
TRBV5-1,13,.,TRBJ2-2,CASSDQGFWELFF
TRBV7-2,15,.,TRBJ1-6,CASSQQGKTNSPLHF
TRBV30,12,.,TRBJ1-5,CAWSPGNQPQHF
TRBV6-2/TRBV6-3,15,.,TRBJ2-1,CASSYGGAIYNEQFF
TRBV15,14,.,TRBJ1-5,CATSRDRGGQPQHF
TRBV19,18,.,TRBJ2-4,CASSIEGMGSVGKNIQYF
TRBV3-1/TRBV3-2,12,.,TRBJ1-2,CASSQERWGYTF
TRBV29-1,11,.,TRBJ1-1,CSVLPTGEAFF
TRBV6-6,14,.,TRBJ2-7,CASTPSGLSYEQYF
TRBV19,18,TRBD1,TRBJ1-5,CASSAGTGGPVSNQPQHF
TRBV11-2,13,.,TRBJ1-1,CASSLAENTEAFF
TRBV7-2,14,.,TRBJ1-1,CASSLRGRDTEAFF
TRBV19,14,.,TRBJ2-6,CASTSQAGANVLTF
TRBV29-1,12,.,TRBJ1-1,CSVEEPVTEAFF
TRBV9,15,.,TRBJ1-4,CASSPGGETNEKLFF
TRBV6-5,16,.,TRBJ1-2,CASSYSVQEINYGYTF
TRBV18,16,TRBD1,TRBJ2-7,CASSPQGEPGMGEQYF
TRBV7-8,12,.,TRBJ2-7,CASSRDLDEQYF
TRBV24-1,16,.,TRBJ2-5,CATSALGTQNQETQYF
TRBV7-9,16,TRBD1,TRBJ1-2,CASSSWTYDRGFGYTF
TRBV28,17,TRBD2,TRBJ2-2,CASSSTSGRASGGELFF
TRBV7-2,14,.,TRBJ1-6,CASAPGTANSPLHF
TRBV6-5,14,.,TRBJ1-4,CASSLEATNEKLFF
TRBV10-3,16,TRBD2,TRBJ2-3,CAISGRASGSPDTQYF
TRBV7-7,15,TRBD2,TRBJ2-2,CASSRTSGGTGELFF
TRBV9,15,.,TRBJ2-1,CASSVDLTGVNSQFF